The rows below give T cell receptor beta chains drawn from one sample of a study of CD8 T cells in Susac syndrome. A single record per CDR3 protein comes from TCRdb applying MiXCR to the immunoSEQ multiplex PCR reads. The repertoire holds about 130,000 distinct CDR3 sequences, with around 96% as singletons. Sequencing was done on a sample of CD8+ T cells from PBMCs. The source is a human donor with Susac syndrome. Each CDR3 is given with its conserved first and last residue. D genes are given only for firm matches. A clone size is listed for some rows: how often the clone was seen (once, few, many), or a class if it is expanded.

v_gene	j_gene	d_gene	abundance	CDR3nt	CDR3aa
TRBV7-2	TRBJ2-1	TRBD2	.	TGTGCCAGCAGGACAACTAGCGGGCGGAATGAGCAGTTCTTC	CASRTTSGRNEQFF
TRBV14	TRBJ1-3	.	once	TGTGCCAGCAGCCGCCCTACGGCAGGACCGAACTCTGGAAACACCATATATTTT	CASSRPTAGPNSGNTIYF
TRBV20-1	TRBJ2-2	TRBD2	.	TGCAGTGCTAGAGAAACGACAGCGGGGGAAACCGGGGAGCTGTTTTTT	CSARETTAGETGELFF
TRBV5-6	TRBJ2-6	TRBD1	.	TGTGCCAGCAGCGTTTCCGGGACAGGGAACGTCCTGACTTTC	CASSVSGTGNVLTF
TRBV12-3/TRBV12-4	TRBJ1-2	.	.	TGTGCCAGCAGTGCAGGGGACGGCTACACCTTC	CASSAGDGYTF
TRBV29-1	TRBJ2-1	.	.	TGCAGCGTTGTAGCCCGGGGCCTCTACAATGAGCAGTTCTTC	CSVVARGLYNEQFF
TRBV20-1	TRBJ2-3	.	.	TGCAGTGCTAGTGACCATAGTGGCCCCACAGATACGCAGTATTTT	CSASDHSGPTDTQYF
TRBV20-1	TRBJ2-1	.	.	TGCAGTGGGACAGCCATACGATACAATGAGCAGTTCTTC	CSGTAIRYNEQFF
TRBV13	TRBJ2-7	.	.	TGTGCCAGCAGCTTAGAGGGGGGTACCGGAGAGCAGTACTTC	CASSLEGGTGEQYF
TRBV5-1	TRBJ2-1	.	.	TGCGCCAGCAGTGTGAGGGGGGGCCCAAATGAGCAGTTCTTC	CASSVRGGPNEQFF
TRBV9	TRBJ2-1	.	.	TGTGCCAGCAGCGCCCCTCGGGTTGAGCAGTTCTTC	CASSAPRVEQFF
TRBV6-5	TRBJ2-2	TRBD2	.	TGTGCCAGCAGTTTAGGGACTAGCATCGGGGAGCTGTTTTTT	CASSLGTSIGELFF
TRBV19	TRBJ2-3	.	.	TGTGCCAGTACCGAATTGGGACTGAGAAGGGATACGCAGTATTTT	CASTELGLRRDTQYF
TRBV20-1	TRBJ2-1	TRBD2	.	TGCAGTGCTAGAGCGTACGGGACTAGCGGGAGGGCTGGAGACAATGAGCAGTTCTTC	CSARAYGTSGRAGDNEQFF
TRBV2	TRBJ2-7	.	once	TGTGCCAGCAGTGGGGGGACACGGTCCTACGAGCAGTACTTC	CASSGGTRSYEQYF
TRBV18	TRBJ2-1	TRBD1	.	TGTGCCAGCTCACCCGGGACAGGGAAGTTCTTC	CASSPGTGKFF
TRBV4-3	TRBJ2-7	TRBD1	.	TGCGCCAGCAGCACATCAGAGACAGGGGGTTCCTACGAGCAGTACTTC	CASSTSETGGSYEQYF
TRBV21-1	TRBJ1-4	.	.	TGTGCCAGCGGCCGGGACGGGAGTGAAAAACTGTTTTTT	CASGRDGSEKLFF
TRBV12-3/TRBV12-4	TRBJ2-1	TRBD2	once	TGTGCCAGCATATCCGGGACTAGCGGGAGGAGGGGCTACAATGAGCAGTTCTTC	CASISGTSGRRGYNEQFF
TRBV5-6	TRBJ2-1	.	.	TGTGCCAGCAGCTTGGGTAGCAATGAGCAGTTCTTC	CASSLGSNEQFF
TRBV12-3/TRBV12-4	TRBJ2-5	TRBD1	once	TGTGCCAGCAGTTTAGCGACCGCCGACAGGGGGATAGAGACCCAGTACTTC	CASSLATADRGIETQYF
TRBV7-9	TRBJ1-2	TRBD1	.	TGTGCCACCGAGCCCGTAGGACAGGGGTCCCTGGTGAGCTACACCTTC	CATEPVGQGSLVSYTF
TRBV12-3/TRBV12-4	TRBJ1-5	.	.	TGTGCCAGCACTGCCGGGCTACGTAATCAGCCCCAGCATTTT	CASTAGLRNQPQHF
TRBV6-5	TRBJ2-7	.	.	TGTGCCAGCAGCAACGCCGCGACTAGCTACGAGCAGTACTTC	CASSNAATSYEQYF
TRBV12-3/TRBV12-4	TRBJ2-5	.	.	TGTGCCAGCAGTTCCGGACGGAACCCCGCGAGGAAGACCCAGTACTTC	CASSSGRNPARKTQYF
TRBV7-2	TRBJ2-7	.	.	TGTGCCAGCAGCTCAAACGCTCGGGAGCAGTACTTC	CASSSNAREQYF
TRBV3-1	TRBJ2-5	.	.	TGTGCCAGCAGCCAAGATCCATTCAAGGGACGAGAGACCCAGTACTTC	CASSQDPFKGRETQYF
TRBV29-1	TRBJ2-3	TRBD2	.	TGCAGCTCGCTAGCGGGAGGCCCCCCCCTAGCGCAGTATTTT	CSSLAGGPPLAQYF
TRBV4-1	TRBJ2-1	.	.	TGCGCCAGCAGCCAAGGGGGTATTGATGAGCAGTTCTTC	CASSQGGIDEQFF
TRBV27	TRBJ2-5	TRBD2	.	TGTGCCAGCTGGACTAGCGGGACCACAGAGACCCAGTACTTC	CASWTSGTTETQYF
TRBV7-8	TRBJ2-1	TRBD1	.	TGTGCCAGCATGACAGGGGTGCTCTCCAATGAGCAGTTCTTC	CASMTGVLSNEQFF
TRBV10-2	TRBJ1-5	.	.	TGCGCCAGCACTCAGGGCAGCAATCAGCCCCAGCATTTT	CASTQGSNQPQHF